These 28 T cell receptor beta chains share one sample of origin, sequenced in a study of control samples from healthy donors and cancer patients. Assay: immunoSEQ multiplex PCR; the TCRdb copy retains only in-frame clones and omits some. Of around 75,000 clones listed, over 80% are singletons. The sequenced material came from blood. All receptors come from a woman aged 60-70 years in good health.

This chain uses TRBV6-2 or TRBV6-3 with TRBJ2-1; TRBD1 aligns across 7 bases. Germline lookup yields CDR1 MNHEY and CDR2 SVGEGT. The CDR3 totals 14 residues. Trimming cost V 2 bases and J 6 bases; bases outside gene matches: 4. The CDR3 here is CASSYRGPGNEQFF. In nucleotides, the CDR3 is TGTGCCAGCAGTTACAGGGGGCCGGGCAATGAGCAGTTCTTC.

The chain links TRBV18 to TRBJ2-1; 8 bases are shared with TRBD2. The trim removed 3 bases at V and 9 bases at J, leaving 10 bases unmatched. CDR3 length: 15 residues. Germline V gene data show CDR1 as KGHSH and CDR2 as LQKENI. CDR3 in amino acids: CASSPPGGRGVEQFF. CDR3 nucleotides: TGTGCCAGCTCACCTCCGGGAGGGCGGGGGGTTGAGCAGTTCTTC.

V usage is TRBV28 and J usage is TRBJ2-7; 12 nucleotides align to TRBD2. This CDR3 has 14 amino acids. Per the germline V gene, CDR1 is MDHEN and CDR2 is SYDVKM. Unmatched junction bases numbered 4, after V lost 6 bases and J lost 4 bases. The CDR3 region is CASSVTSGRYEQYF. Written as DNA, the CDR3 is TGTGCCAGCAGCGTGACTAGCGGGAGATACGAGCAGTACTTC.

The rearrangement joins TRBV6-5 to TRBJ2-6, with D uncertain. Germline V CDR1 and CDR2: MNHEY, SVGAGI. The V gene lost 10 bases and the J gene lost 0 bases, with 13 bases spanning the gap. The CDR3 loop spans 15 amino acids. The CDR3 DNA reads TGTGCCACCGGCCCCAGGCTCTCTGGGGCCAACGTCCTGACTTTC. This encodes CATGPRLSGANVLTF.

CDR3 nucleotides: TGTGCCAGCAGCCCGACAGGTTACGCTGAAAAACTGTTTTTT. This codes for CASSPTGYAEKLFF. V usage is TRBV6-2 or TRBV6-3 and J usage is TRBJ1-4, with D possibly TRBD1 on 6 matching bases. Trimming shortened V by 6 bases and J by 7 bases, and 15 bases separated the two germline ends. The CDR3 is 14 residues long. Germline lookup yields CDR1 MNHEY and CDR2 SVGEGT.

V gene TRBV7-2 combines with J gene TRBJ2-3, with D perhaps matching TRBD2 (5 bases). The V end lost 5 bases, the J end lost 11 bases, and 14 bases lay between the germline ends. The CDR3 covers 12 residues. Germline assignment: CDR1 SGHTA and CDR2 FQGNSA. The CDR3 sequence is CASSPELVRQYF. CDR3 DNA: TGTGCCAGCAGCCCCGAACTAGTAAGGCAGTATTTT.

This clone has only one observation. The CDR3 protein is CASSSGATSGPDNEQFF. The CDR3 region has the DNA TGTGCCAGCAGCTCAGGGGCGACTAGCGGGCCCGACAATGAGCAGTTCTTC. The chain joins TRBV7-9 to TRBJ2-1, with TRBD2 matching 10 bases. The CDR3 totals 17 residues. Germline assignment: CDR1 SEHNR and CDR2 FQNEAQ (reference sequence). The trim removed 4 bases at V and 5 bases at J, leaving 11 bases unmatched.

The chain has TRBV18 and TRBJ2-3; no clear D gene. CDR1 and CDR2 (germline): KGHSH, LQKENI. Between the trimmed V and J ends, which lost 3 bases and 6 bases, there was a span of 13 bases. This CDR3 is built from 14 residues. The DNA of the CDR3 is TGTGCCAGCTCACCGAACTCCCGTGCGGATACGCAGTATTTT. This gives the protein CASSPNSRADTQYF.

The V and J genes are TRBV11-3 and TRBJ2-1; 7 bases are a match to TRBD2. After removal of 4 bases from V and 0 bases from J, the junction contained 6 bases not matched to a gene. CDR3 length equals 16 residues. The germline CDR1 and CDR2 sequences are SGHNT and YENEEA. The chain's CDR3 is CASSSSGESSYNEQFF. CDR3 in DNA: TGTGCCAGCAGCTCGAGCGGGGAGAGCTCCTACAATGAGCAGTTCTTC.

The CDR3 bases are TGTGCCACCAGCAGAGATTTTATCTTGACGGGAGCGCGAGAGCAGTACTTC. Protein sequence: CATSRDFILTGAREQYF. V gene TRBV15 combines with J gene TRBJ2-7; D might be TRBD2 (6 bases). The germline gives CDR1 LNHNV, CDR2 YYDKDF (reference sequence). Trimming cost V 0 bases and J 7 bases, with 22 bases left between them. The CDR3 runs 17 residues.

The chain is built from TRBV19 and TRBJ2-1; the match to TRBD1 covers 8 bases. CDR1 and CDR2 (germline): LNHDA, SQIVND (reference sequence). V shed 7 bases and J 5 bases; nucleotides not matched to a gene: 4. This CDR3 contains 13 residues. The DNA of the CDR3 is TGTGCCAGTACGACAGGGGTTAACAATGAGCAGTTCTTC. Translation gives CASTTGVNNEQFF.

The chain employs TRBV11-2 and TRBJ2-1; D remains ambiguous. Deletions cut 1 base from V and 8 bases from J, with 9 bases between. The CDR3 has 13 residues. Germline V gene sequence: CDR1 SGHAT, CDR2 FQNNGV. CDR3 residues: CASSLAQLDEQFF. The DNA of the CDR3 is TGTGCCAGCAGCTTAGCACAGCTCGATGAGCAGTTCTTC.

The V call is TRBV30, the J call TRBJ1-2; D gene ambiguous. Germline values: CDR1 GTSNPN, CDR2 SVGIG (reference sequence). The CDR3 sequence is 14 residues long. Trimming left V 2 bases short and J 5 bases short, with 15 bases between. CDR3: CAWSKASVSYGYTF. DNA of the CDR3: TGTGCCTGGAGTAAGGCCTCCGTAAGTTATGGCTACACCTTC.

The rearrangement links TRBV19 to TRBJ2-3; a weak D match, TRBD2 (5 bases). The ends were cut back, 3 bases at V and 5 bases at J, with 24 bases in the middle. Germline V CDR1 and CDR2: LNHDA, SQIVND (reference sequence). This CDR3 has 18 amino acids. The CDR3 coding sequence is TGTGCCAGTAGTATCGTCCCCCTAAATGTCAAAGGAGGAGATACGCAGTATTTT. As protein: CASSIVPLNVKGGDTQYF. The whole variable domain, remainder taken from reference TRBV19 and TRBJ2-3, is DGGITQSPKYLFRKEGQNVTLSCEQNLNHDAMYWYRQDPGQGLRLIYYSQIVNDFQKGDIAEGYSVSREKKESFPLTVTSAQKNPTAFYLCASSIVPLNVKGGDTQYFGPGTRLTVL.

The CDR3 loop is CASSVGTAGGEKLFF. As DNA, the CDR3 is TGTGCCAGCAGTGTCGGGACTGCCGGCGGTGAAAAACTGTTTTTT. The genes are TRBV28 and TRBJ1-4; D is perhaps TRBD1 (5 bases). The V end lost 5 bases, the J end lost 7 bases, and 17 bases lay between the germline ends. The germline V gene encodes CDR1 MDHEN and CDR2 SYDVKM. The CDR3 has 15 amino acids.

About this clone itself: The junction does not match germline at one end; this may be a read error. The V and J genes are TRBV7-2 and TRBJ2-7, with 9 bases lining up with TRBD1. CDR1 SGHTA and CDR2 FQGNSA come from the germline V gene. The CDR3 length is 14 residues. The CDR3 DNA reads TGTGCCAGCCGTATGGGACAGGGCTCCTCCGAGCAGTACTTC. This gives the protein CASRMGQGSSEQYF.

CDR3 DNA: TGTGCCTGGAGGCCGGGACTCAGCACAGATACGCAGTATTTT. This gives the protein CAWRPGLSTDTQYF. The rearrangement links TRBV30 to TRBJ2-3, with D tentatively TRBD2 (6 bases). The V end was cut by 3 bases, the J end by 0 bases, with 10 bases between. From germline, CDR1 is GTSNPN and CDR2 SVGIG (reference sequence). CDR3 length: 14 amino acids.

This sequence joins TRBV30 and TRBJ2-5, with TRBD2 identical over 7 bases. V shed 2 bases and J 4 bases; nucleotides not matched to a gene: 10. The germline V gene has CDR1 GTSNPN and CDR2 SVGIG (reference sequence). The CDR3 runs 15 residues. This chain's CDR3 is CAWSIPPVAGETQYF. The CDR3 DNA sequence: TGTGCCTGGAGTATTCCCCCGGTAGCGGGAGAGACCCAGTACTTC. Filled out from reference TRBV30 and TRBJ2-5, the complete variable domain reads SQTIHQWPATLVQPVGSPLSLECTVEGTSNPNLYWYRQAAGRGLQLLFYSVGIGQISSEVPQNLSASRPQDRQFILSSKKLLLSDSGFYLCAWSIPPVAGETQYFGPGTRLLVL.

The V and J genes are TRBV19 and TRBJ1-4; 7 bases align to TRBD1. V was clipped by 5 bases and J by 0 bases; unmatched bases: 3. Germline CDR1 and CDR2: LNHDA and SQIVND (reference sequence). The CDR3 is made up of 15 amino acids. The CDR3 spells CASSDRAATNEKLFF. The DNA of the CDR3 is TGTGCCAGTAGTGACAGGGCAGCAACTAATGAAAAACTGTTTTTT.

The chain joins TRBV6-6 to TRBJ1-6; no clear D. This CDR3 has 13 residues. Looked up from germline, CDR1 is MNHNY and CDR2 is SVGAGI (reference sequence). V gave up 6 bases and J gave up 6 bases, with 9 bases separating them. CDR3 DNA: TGTGCCAGCAGCCCCGCGGGTAATTCACCCCTCCACTTT. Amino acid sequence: CASSPAGNSPLHF.

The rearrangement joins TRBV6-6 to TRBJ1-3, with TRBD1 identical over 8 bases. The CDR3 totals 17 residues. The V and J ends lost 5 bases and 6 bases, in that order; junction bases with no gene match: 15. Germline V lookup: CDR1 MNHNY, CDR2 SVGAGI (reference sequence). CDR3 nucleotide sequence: TGTGCCAGCAGTCCCATGCCCGGACAGGGTGGGGAAAACACCATATATTTT. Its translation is CASSPMPGQGGENTIYF.

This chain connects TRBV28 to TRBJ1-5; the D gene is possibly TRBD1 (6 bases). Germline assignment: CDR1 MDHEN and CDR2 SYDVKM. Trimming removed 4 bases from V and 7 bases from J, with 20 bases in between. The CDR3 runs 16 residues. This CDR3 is CASSSKLQGPSQPQHF. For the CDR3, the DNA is TGTGCCAGCAGTTCGAAATTACAGGGTCCGTCCCAGCCCCAGCATTTT.

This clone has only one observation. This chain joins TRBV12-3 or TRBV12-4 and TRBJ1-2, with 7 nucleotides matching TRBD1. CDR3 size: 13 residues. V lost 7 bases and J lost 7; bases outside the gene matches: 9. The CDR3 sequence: CASTGTEGRGYTF. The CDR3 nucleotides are TGTGCCAGCACCGGGACAGAGGGTCGTGGCTACACCTTC.

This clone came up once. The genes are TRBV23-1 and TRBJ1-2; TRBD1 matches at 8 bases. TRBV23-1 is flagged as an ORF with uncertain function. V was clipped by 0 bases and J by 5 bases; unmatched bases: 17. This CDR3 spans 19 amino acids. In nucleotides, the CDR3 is TGCGCCAGCAGTCAATCGGAGGAAAGGCACAGGGGGTTTTGGTATGGCTACACCTTC. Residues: CASSQSEERHRGFWYGYTF.

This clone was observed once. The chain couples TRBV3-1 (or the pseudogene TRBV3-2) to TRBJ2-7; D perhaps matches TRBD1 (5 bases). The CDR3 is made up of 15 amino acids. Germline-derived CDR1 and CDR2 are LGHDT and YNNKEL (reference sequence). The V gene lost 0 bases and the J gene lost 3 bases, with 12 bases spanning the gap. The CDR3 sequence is CASSQDSRVFYEQYF. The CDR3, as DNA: TGTGCCAGCAGCCAAGACTCCAGGGTATTCTACGAGCAGTACTTC.

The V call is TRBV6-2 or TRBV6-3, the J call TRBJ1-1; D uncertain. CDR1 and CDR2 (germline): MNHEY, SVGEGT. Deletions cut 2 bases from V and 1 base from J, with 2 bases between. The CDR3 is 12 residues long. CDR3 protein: CASSYKNTEAFF. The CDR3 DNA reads TGTGCCAGCAGTTACAAGAACACTGAAGCTTTCTTT.

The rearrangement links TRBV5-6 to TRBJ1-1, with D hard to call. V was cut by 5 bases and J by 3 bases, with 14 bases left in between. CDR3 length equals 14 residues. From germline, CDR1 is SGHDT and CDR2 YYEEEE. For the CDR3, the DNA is TGTGCCAGCAGAGCCACGGGGAGGTACACTGAAGCTTTCTTT. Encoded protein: CASRATGRYTEAFF. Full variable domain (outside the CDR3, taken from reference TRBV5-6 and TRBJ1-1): DAGVTQSPTHLIKTRGQQVTLRCSPKSGHDTVSWYQQALGQGPQFIFQYYEEEERQRGNFPDRFSGHQFPNYSSELNVNALLLGDSALYLCASRATGRYTEAFFGQGTRLTVV.

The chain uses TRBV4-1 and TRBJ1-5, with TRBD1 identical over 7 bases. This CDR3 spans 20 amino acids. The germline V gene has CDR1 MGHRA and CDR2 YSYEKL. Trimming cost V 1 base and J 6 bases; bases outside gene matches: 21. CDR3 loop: CASSQGSIFPDRDRGQPQHF. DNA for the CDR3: TGCGCCAGCAGCCAAGGCAGCATCTTTCCAGACAGGGATAGAGGTCAGCCCCAGCATTTT.